The clone carrying this T cell receptor beta chain was seen at least ten times. Via MiXCR, TCRdb re-called the 5' RACE reads, giving one row per CDR3 protein. The data show roughly 110,000 distinct CDR3 sequences, around 10% seen once. This sample was included in a study of early T cells in non-severe SARS-CoV-2 infection. This CDR3 has 12 residues. Trimming left V 2 bases short and J 7 bases short, with 8 bases between. CDR1 is SGHDN and CDR2 is FVKESK in the germline V gene. The chain joins TRBV14 to TRBJ1-1; no definite D call. The specimen sequenced was whole blood. The source of this sequence is an adult who was a healthcare worker with PCR-confirmed SARS-CoV-2 infection or an uninfected control (not recorded which). The CDR3 loop is CASSQSQVEAFF. CDR3 bases: TGTGCCAGCAGCCAAAGTCAAGTTGAAGCTTTCTTT. Filled out from reference TRBV14 and TRBJ1-1, the complete variable domain reads EAGVTQFPSHSVIEKGQTVTLRCDPISGHDNLYWYRRVMGKEIKFLLHFVKESKQDESGMPNNRFLAERTGGTYSTLKVQPAELEDSGVYFCASSQSQVEAFFGQGTRLTVV.